This T cell receptor beta chain is drawn from a study of early T cells in non-severe SARS-CoV-2 infection (dated by TCRdb to about 2021). Background for the entire study: Because TCR sequencing was done on bulk RNA from unsorted whole blood, the alpha and beta chains could not be paired. General study outcomes and caveats: VDJdb matching was skewed toward anti-spike CD8 responses and likely underestimated virus-specific expansions by missing private and CD4 specificities.

The study was a case-control design nested within a healthcare worker cohort in London, UK, with weekly nasopharyngeal swab PCR tests and blood sampling. Healthcare workers were recruited between 23 and 31 March 2020, during the week of the UK lockdown, and were followed weekly for up to roughly 15 weeks. Libraries were constructed by 5' RACE. The data were produced on a NextSeq 500. The TCR library protocol attached unique molecular identifiers to individual cDNA molecules to correct for sequencing error and PCR bias. Both TCR alpha and beta chains were sequenced, and tight co-correlation was observed between alpha and beta sequence abundances in each sample. As for the original processing: Decombinator V4 was used to perform V gene, J gene and CDR3 annotation of TCR sequences. TCRs were defined as expanded if a significant change between any two time points was detected under a Poisson model with p below 0.0001. Abundances of TCRs were expressed as counts per million after normalisation to the total number of TCRs sequenced in each sample. A search of VDJdb, accessed on 1 November 2021, was run for TCRs annotated to CMV, EBV and SARS-CoV-2, with TCRs annotated for multiple antigens excluded. The public sequencing data were trimmed at Q25 with fastp and processed into clonotypes with MiXCR by TCRdb, which kept only in-frame beta chains. Rows matching on CDR3 protein sequence are summarized as one entry with the most common DNA and genes. For this entry, the V and J calls and clone size follow TCRdb and not the study's own pipeline. The sample table shows 35,000 to 40,000 distinct CDR3 sequences, and around 5% are seen once. The top ten constitute about 27% of the sample.

Points on this clonotype: Its cognate antigen has yet to be identified. Per-nucleotide qualities are absent, and no much larger clonotype sits a single base away.

The sequence was collected from an adult who was a healthcare worker with PCR-confirmed SARS-CoV-2 infection or an uninfected control (not recorded which). The source material was whole blood.

The CDR3 has the sequence CASSFTDRGTEAFF. The DNA sequence is as follows: TGTGCCAGCAGCTTCACGGACAGGGGCACTGAAGCTTTCTTT. The chain joins TRBV11-2 to TRBJ1-1, and 9 bases in between align with TRBD1. The CDR3 holds 14 amino acids from the cysteine to the phenylalanine. Only CDR3 DNA is held: 42 bases, read in frame from base 1. Taken from the germline V gene, the CDR1 and CDR2 loops are SGHAT and FQNNGV. After removal of 3 bases from V and 4 bases from J, the junction retains 3 bases not matched to a gene.